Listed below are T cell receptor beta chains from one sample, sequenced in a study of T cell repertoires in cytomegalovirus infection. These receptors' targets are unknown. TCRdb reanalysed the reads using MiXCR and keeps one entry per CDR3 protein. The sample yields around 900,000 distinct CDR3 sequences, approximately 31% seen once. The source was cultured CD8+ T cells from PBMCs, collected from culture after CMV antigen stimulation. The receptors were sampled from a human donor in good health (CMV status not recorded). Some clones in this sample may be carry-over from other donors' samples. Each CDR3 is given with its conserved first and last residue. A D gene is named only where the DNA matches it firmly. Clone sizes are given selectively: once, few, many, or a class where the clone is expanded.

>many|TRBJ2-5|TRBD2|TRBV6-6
CASSYSGTTQETQYF
TGTGCCAGCAGTTACTCCGGGACTACCCAAGAGACCCAGTACTTC
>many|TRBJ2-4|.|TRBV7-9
CASSRDIQYF
TGTGCCAGCAGCCGGGACATTCAGTACTTC
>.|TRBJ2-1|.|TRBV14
CASSPRWRRDNEQFF
TGTGCCAGCAGCCCGAGATGGAGGAGGGACAATGAGCAGTTCTTC
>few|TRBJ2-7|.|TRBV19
CASSIEPNYEQYF
TGTGCCAGTAGTATAGAACCCAACTACGAGCAGTACTTC
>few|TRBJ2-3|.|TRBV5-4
CASRLRTAGGSTDTQYF
TGTGCCAGCAGGCTGAGGACAGCGGGCGGAAGCACAGATACGCAGTATTTT
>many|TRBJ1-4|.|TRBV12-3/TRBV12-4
CASSLGAGPNEKLFF
TGTGCCAGCAGTTTAGGGGCAGGCCCAAATGAAAAACTGTTTTTT
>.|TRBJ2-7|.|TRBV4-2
CASSPRWGAGTYEQYF
TGTGCCAGCAGCCCAAGATGGGGAGCAGGGACCTACGAGCAGTACTTC
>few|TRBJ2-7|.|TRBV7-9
CASSLVGSNHEQYF
TGTGCCAGCAGCTTAGTCGGGTCCAACCACGAGCAGTACTTC
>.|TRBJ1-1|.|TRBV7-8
CASSSTKPRRARSTEAFF
TGTGCCAGCAGCTCTACTAAACCAAGGCGGGCGCGGAGCACTGAAGCTTTCTTT
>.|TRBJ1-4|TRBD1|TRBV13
CASSRQGGKLFF
TGTGCCAGCAGCAGACAGGGTGGAAAACTGTTTTTT
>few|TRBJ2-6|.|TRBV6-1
CASSDGGGAGSGANVLTF
TGTGCCAGCAGTGATGGTGGGGGGGCCGGGTCTGGGGCCAACGTCCTGACTTTC
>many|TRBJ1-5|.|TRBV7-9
CASSLDSRRQPQHF
TGTGCCAGCAGCTTAGACTCACGACGGCAGCCCCAGCATTTT
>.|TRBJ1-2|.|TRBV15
CATDAGTGDVHYGYTF
TGTGCCACCGACGCGGGGACGGGGGATGTCCACTATGGCTACACCTTC
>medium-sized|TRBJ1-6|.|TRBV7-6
CASSPLPGESSYNSPLHF
TGTGCCAGCAGCCCCCTTCCAGGGGAAAGCTCCTATAATTCACCCCTCCACTTT
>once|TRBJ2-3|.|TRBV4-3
CASSQGSAKLSTDTQYF
TGCGCCAGCAGCCAAGGCTCTGCCAAGCTAAGCACAGATACGCAGTATTTT
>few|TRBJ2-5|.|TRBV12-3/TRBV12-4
CASSLGKGGEETQYF
TGTGCCAGCAGTTTGGGAAAGGGGGGTGAAGAGACCCAGTACTTC